Following are 8 T cell receptor beta chains from one sample sequenced in a study of tumor-infiltrating lymphocytes in primary liver carcinoma. Starting material of about 480 ng total RNA yielded TCR beta cDNA via a constant-region primer. Each TCR beta library was derived from three nested multiplex PCR rounds that employed slightly modified ARM-PCR. It was with TRBV1-TRBV30 forward primers and a C-beta reverse primer that the first two PCR rounds were run, at about 10 cycles each. MiXCR was run by TCRdb on the multiplex PCR reads, yielding one entry per CDR3 protein. The sample lists 100,000 to 150,000 distinct CDR3 sequences, around 60% occurring once. RNA and DNA were co-extracted from approximately 20-30 mg of unsorted bulk tissue. Source material: liver tumor tissue from sampling region 3. Stated subset: tumor region T3, left-lateral pole. Receptor source: an older woman with primary liver carcinoma and hepatitis B virus infection.

With regard to this clonotype: A read error is likely, as this CDR3 ends without the conserved phenylalanine or tryptophan. The chain uses TRBV29-1 and TRBJ2-3, with 11 bases matching TRBD2. CDR3 length equals 15 residues. Per the germline V gene, CDR1 is SQVTM and CDR2 is ANQGSEA. CDR3 protein: CSVGLAESSRDTQYC. DNA of the CDR3: TGCAGCGTGGGACTAGCGGAGTCTAGCAGAGATACACAGTATTGT.

A remark on this clonotype: An end of the junction differs from the germline gene, which may be a read error. This chain uses TRBV11-2 with TRBJ2-6, with 9 bases lining up with TRBD2. There are 20 residues in the CDR3. Looked up from germline, CDR1 is SGHAT and CDR2 is FQNNGV. CDR3 protein: CANSSNIPGLAVSGANVLTF. For the CDR3, the DNA is TGTGCCAACAGCTCCAACATACCGGGACTAGCAGTCTCTGGGGCCAACGTCCTGACTTTC.

This clonotype was counted at least ten times. This chain connects TRBV12-3 or TRBV12-4 to TRBJ2-1; TRBD2 matches at 12 bases. The CDR3 length is 18 residues. V dropped 5 bases and J dropped 0; count of bases not matched to a gene: 8. CDR3 sequence reads: CASSPGLAGSSSYNEQFF. CDR3 DNA sequence: TGTGCCAGCAGTCCCGGACTAGCGGGGTCAAGCTCCTACAATGAGCAGTTCTTC.

Worth noting for this clonotype: It may be a read error: a sequence one base away is much more abundant. The gene calls are TRBV5-4 and TRBJ1-1, with no clear D. Looked up from germline, CDR1 is SGHNT and CDR2 is YYREEE (reference sequence). V was cut by 4 bases and J by 0 bases, with 10 bases left in between. This CDR3 is 14 amino acids long. CDR3 DNA sequence: TGTGCCAGCAGCCGGTCAGACGTGAACACTGAAGCTTTCTTT. Translation gives CASSRSDVNTEAFF.

This clonotype occurred many times. CDR3 bases: TGCAGCGTTGAAGACCCGCGGGGCACAGATACGCAGTATTTT. Translated: CSVEDPRGTDTQYF. The chain combines TRBV29-1 with TRBJ2-3; D possibly corresponds to TRBD2 (5 bases). This CDR3 has 14 residues. V shed 0 bases and J shed 1 base, with 8 bases lying between them. CDR1 is SQVTM, CDR2 ANQGSEA, per germline.

Points on this clonotype: One junction end does not reproduce the germline sequence, and a read error may be involved. The chain links TRBV11-1 to TRBJ2-1, with D perhaps matching TRBD2 (6 bases). There are 16 residues in the CDR3. The V gene's germline CDR1 is SGHAT and CDR2 FQDESV (reference sequence). CDR3 bases: TGTGCCAACAGCTCCCCAGAAGGACCAGGGAGGAATGAGCAGTTCTTC. Its protein product is CANSSPEGPGRNEQFF. The full variable domain, with the rest looked up from reference TRBV11-1 and TRBJ2-1, is EAEVAQSPRYKITEKSQAVAFWCDPISGHATLYWYRQILGQGPELLVQFQDESVVDDSQLPKDRFSAERLKGVDSTLKIQPAELGDSAMYLCANSSPEGPGRNEQFFGPGTRLTVL.

The chain uses TRBV11-2 and TRBJ2-7, with TRBD2 matching over 13 bases. The CDR3 is 20 amino acids. The V and J ends lost 5 bases and 2 bases, in that order; junction bases with no gene match: 18. The germline CDR1 and CDR2 sequences are SGHAT and FQNNGV. CDR3 DNA: TGTGCCAGCAGCGCCATTTCCCTACTAGCGGGAGGGCATAAACCCTACGAGCAGTACTTC. Translation gives CASSAISLLAGGHKPYEQYF.

This clonotype occurred once. A much larger clone lies one base from this, so it may be a read error. J is TRBJ2-5 and V is TRBV28; D not certain. The V gene's germline CDR1 is MDHEN and CDR2 SYDVKM. The CDR3 spans 12 residues. The CDR3 loop reads CASSLRQGTQYF. The CDR3 DNA is TGTGCCAGCAGTTTGCGGCAAGGGACCCAGTACTTC.